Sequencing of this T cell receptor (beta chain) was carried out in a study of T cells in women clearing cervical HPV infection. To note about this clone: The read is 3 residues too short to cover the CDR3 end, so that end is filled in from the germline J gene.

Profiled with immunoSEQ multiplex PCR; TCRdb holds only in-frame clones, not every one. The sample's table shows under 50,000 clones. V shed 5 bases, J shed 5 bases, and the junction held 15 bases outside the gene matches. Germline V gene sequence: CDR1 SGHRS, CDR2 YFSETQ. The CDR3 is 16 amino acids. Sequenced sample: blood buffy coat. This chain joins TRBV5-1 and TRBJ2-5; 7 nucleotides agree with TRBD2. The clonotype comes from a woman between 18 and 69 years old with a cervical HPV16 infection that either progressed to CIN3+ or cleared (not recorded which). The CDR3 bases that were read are TGCGCCAGCAGTCTGAGGCCTAGCGGTGGAACGGAGACC. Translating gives CASSLRPSGGTET. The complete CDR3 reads CASSLRPSGGTETQYF.